The next 28 T cell receptor beta chains were all read from a single sample in a study of CD8+CD57+ T cells in acquired aplastic anemia. For CDR3 and TCR beta VDJ profiling, genomic DNA was the template used. TCRdb analysed the reads with MiXCR anew, one entry per CDR3 protein. The sample lists 200,000 to 250,000 distinct CDR3 sequences, almost 35% occurring once. The sample comprised sorted CD4+, CD8+, or CD8+CD57+ T cells (not recorded which) from PBMCs. The receptors derive from a human donor in good health, serving as a control.

This clonotype has at least ten counts. V gene TRBV4-1 combines with J gene TRBJ2-7, with TRBD1 identical over 7 bases. Germline-derived CDR1 and CDR2 are MGHRA and YSYEKL. The CDR3 is 13 residues long. Losses at the gene ends were 1 base for V and 8 bases for J; bases not matched to a gene: 5. The CDR3 region is CASSQVEGAKQYF. CDR3 nucleotides: TGCGCCAGCAGCCAAGTTGAGGGGGCGAAGCAGTACTTC.

The sample holds many counts of this clonotype. V and J are TRBV24-1 and TRBJ1-6, with a tentative D call TRBD1 (5 bases). The germline V gene has CDR1 KGHDR and CDR2 SFDVKD. V lost 7 bases to trimming and J lost 7 bases, with 16 bases between them. The CDR3 runs 15 residues. As DNA, the CDR3 is TGTGCCACCAGCCAGTCGGGACGGATGAATTCACCCCTCCACTTT. Protein sequence: CATSQSGRMNSPLHF.

The chain carries TRBV7-3 and TRBJ2-6, with a weak D call TRBD2 (5 bases). CDR1 is SGHTA, CDR2 FQGTGA, per germline. V lost 2 bases, J lost 4 bases, and 12 bases lay in between. The CDR3 runs to 16 residues. The CDR3 loop reads CASSLYPSSGANVLTF. The CDR3 DNA reads as TGTGCCAGCAGCTTATACCCGTCTAGCGGGGCCAACGTCCTGACTTTC.

This clonotype has only a few counts. The chain uses TRBV11-1 and TRBJ1-1, with 8 bases that match TRBD1. J lost 4 bases, V lost 5 bases, and 15 bases had no gene match. The CDR3 extends over 17 amino acids. Germline V lookup: CDR1 SGHAT, CDR2 FQDESV (reference sequence). CDR3 loop: CASSEVPRGPPGTEAFF. The CDR3 nucleotides read TGTGCCAGCAGCGAAGTCCCCAGGGGGCCGCCGGGCACTGAAGCTTTCTTT.

This clonotype was observed at least ten times. J is TRBJ2-3 and V is TRBV7-9; D is ambiguous. The CDR3 has 12 residues. V shed 4 bases and J shed 4 bases, with 6 bases lying between them. The V gene's germline CDR1 is SEHNR and CDR2 FQNEAQ (reference sequence). The CDR3 DNA follows: TGTGCCAGCAGCTCGGCCCCAGATACGCAGTATTTT. Translation: CASSSAPDTQYF.

This clonotype was observed many times. CDR3 DNA: TGTGCCAGCAGCTTACAGTACGAGCAGTACTTC. Translating it yields CASSLQYEQYF. The rearrangement uses TRBV7-9 and TRBJ2-7; no definite D call. Between the trimmed V and J ends, which lost 2 bases and 4 bases, there was a span of 3 bases. The CDR3 is made up of 11 amino acids. Germline V gives CDR1 SEHNR, CDR2 FQNEAQ (reference sequence).

Only a few counts were recorded for this clonotype. The junction does not match germline at one end; this may be a read error. The V call is TRBV6-1, the J call TRBJ2-7; TRBD1 aligns across 8 bases. Germline V gene sequence: CDR1 MNHNS, CDR2 SASEGT. The CDR3 is 14 amino acids. The CDR3 loop reads CACSTGGRPYEQYF. The DNA for the CDR3 is TGTGCCTGCAGTACAGGGGGTCGTCCCTACGAGCAGTACTTC.

In regard to this clonotype: A read error may be the cause here, since a much bigger clone is one base away. The J gene is TRBJ2-7, the V gene TRBV10-2; the D gene is possibly TRBD2 (5 bases). The CDR3 is 15 residues long. CDR1 WSHSY and CDR2 SAAADI come from the germline V gene. The CDR3 DNA follows: TGCGCCAGCAGCCAAGAGTCCGGCGGGTCCTACGAGCGGTACTTC. Protein sequence: CASSQESGGSYERYF.

CDR3: CASSPAGGVETQYF. The CDR3 DNA is TGTGCCAGCTCACCTGCAGGGGGCGTAGAGACCCAGTACTTC. The J gene is TRBJ2-5, the V gene TRBV18; 8 nucleotides align to TRBD1. Germline CDR1 is KGHSH and CDR2 is LQKENI. This CDR3 comprises 14 residues. J lost 4 bases, V lost 3 bases, and 4 bases had no gene match.

The J gene is TRBJ1-1, the V gene TRBV24-1; D is uncertain. In germline, CDR1 is KGHDR, CDR2 SFDVKD. V dropped 0 bases and J dropped 1 base, with 17 bases sitting between them. The CDR3 is 18 amino acids. CDR3 sequence (DNA): TGTGCCACCAGTGATTTGCTGAGGACGACCCACCGGAACACTGAAGCTTTCTTT. The encoded protein is CATSDLLRTTHRNTEAFF.

This clonotype showed up many times. The chain joins TRBV11-1 to TRBJ2-1, with 12 bases lining up with TRBD1. The germline V gene has CDR1 SGHAT and CDR2 FQDESV (reference sequence). V dropped 5 bases and J dropped 7; count of bases not matched to a gene: 9. The CDR3 is 16 residues long. The CDR3 protein is CASSPQGQGAWNEQFF. CDR3 coding DNA: TGTGCCAGCAGCCCGCAGGGACAGGGGGCTTGGAATGAGCAGTTCTTC.

This clonotype was counted ten times or more. This chain uses TRBV24-1 with TRBJ1-2; D perhaps matches TRBD1 (5 bases). The germline V and J ends were trimmed by 4 bases and 8 bases, with 19 bases remaining between them. This CDR3 has 15 amino acids. Germline CDR1 and CDR2: KGHDR and SFDVKD. The CDR3 reads CATSEQGTSLGGYTF. CDR3 in DNA: TGTGCCACCAGTGAGCAAGGGACCTCGCTGGGGGGCTACACCTTC.

This clonotype appeared many times. V is TRBV29-1 and J is TRBJ2-3; D ambiguous. Germline CDR1 reads SQVTM; CDR2 reads ANQGSEA. The V gene lost 7 bases and the J gene lost 8 bases, with 16 bases spanning the gap. This CDR3 has 12 amino acids. The CDR3 here is CSGTQTYGTQYF. The CDR3 bases are TGCAGCGGCACACAGACGTATGGTACGCAGTATTTT.

A note on this clonotype: A clone one base away is much larger, so this may be a read error. The CDR3 does not close with the conserved phenylalanine or tryptophan, likely indicating a read error. The V gene is TRBV2, the J gene TRBJ2-3; D may be TRBD1 or TRBD2 (7 bases each). The CDR3 covers 14 residues. CDR1 SNHLY and CDR2 FYNNEI come from the germline V gene. The V end was cut by 6 bases, the J end by 1 base, with 11 bases between. This CDR3 is CASSRGGGTDTQYL. Here the CDR3 DNA reads TGTGCCAGCAGCAGGGGGGGCGGCACAGATACGCAGTATCTT.

Comment on this clonotype: This could be a read error, since a much larger clone is one nucleotide away. V and J are TRBV10-1 and TRBJ2-7, with a weak D call TRBD1 (5 bases). CDR1 WNHNN and CDR2 SYGVQD come from the germline V gene (reference sequence). The CDR3 covers 15 residues. The CDR3 DNA sequence: TGCGCCGGCAGTGATGGGGCAGACAAGTTCGGCGAGCAGTACTTC. Protein sequence: CAGSDGADKFGEQYF.

Only a few counts were recorded for this clonotype. The genes are TRBV7-2 and TRBJ1-5; D not resolved. The CDR3 covers 14 residues. The germline gives CDR1 SGHTA, CDR2 FQGNSA. With 0 bases removed from V and 5 bases from J, the gap between germline ends came to 8 bases. CDR3 residues: CASSLADDYQPQHF. The DNA of the CDR3 is TGTGCCAGCAGCTTAGCGGACGATTATCAGCCCCAGCATTTT.

The chain joins TRBV24-1 to TRBJ2-1; the match to TRBD2 covers 9 bases. The CDR3 loop spans 17 amino acids. Germline values: CDR1 KGHDR, CDR2 SFDVKD. Trimming cost V 4 bases and J 0 bases; bases outside gene matches: 6. CDR3 nucleotide sequence: TGTGCCACCAGTGACCCCAGCGGGAGGAGCTCCTACAATGAGCAGTTCTTC. Its translation is CATSDPSGRSSYNEQFF.

J is TRBJ1-2 and V is TRBV2; 10 bases match TRBD1. V lost 8 bases to trimming and J lost 4 bases; unmatched junction nucleotides: 4. The CDR3 has 13 residues. The germline V gene encodes CDR1 SNHLY and CDR2 FYNNEI. CDR3 nucleotide sequence: TGTGCCAGCCGGGACAGGGGCATCTATGGCTACACCTTC. Its protein product is CASRDRGIYGYTF. The whole variable domain, remainder taken from reference TRBV2 and TRBJ1-2, is EPEVTQTPSHQVTQMGQEVILRCVPISNHLYFYWYRQILGQKVEFLVSFYNNEISEKSEIFDDQFSVERPDGSNFTLKIRSTKLEDSAMYFCASRDRGIYGYTFGSGTRLTVV.

This clonotype was counted many times. The chain combines TRBV5-5 with TRBJ1-2, with no clear D. V lost 0 bases, J lost 8 bases, and 14 bases lay in between. Germline V lookup: CDR1 SGHKS, CDR2 YYEKEE (reference sequence). The CDR3 runs to 14 residues. CDR3: CASSLEDGSVGYTF. The CDR3 DNA sequence: TGTGCCAGCAGCTTGGAGGACGGATCCGTGGGCTACACCTTC.

This clonotype was detected ten times or more. The rearrangement uses TRBV20-1 and TRBJ2-5, with 7 bases that match TRBD2. Trimming cost V 5 bases and J 5 bases; bases outside gene matches: 14. Germline CDR1 reads DFQATT; CDR2 reads SNEGSKA (reference sequence). The CDR3 has 15 amino acids. CDR3 DNA sequence: TGCAGTGCTGTAGTCCTCTTAACTAGCGTGGAGACCCAGTACTTC. Translation gives CSAVVLLTSVETQYF.

The chain carries TRBV11-1 and TRBJ2-2, with 8 bases identical to TRBD2. Per germline, CDR1 SGHAT and CDR2 FQDESV (reference sequence). The CDR3 length is 16 residues. V dropped 8 bases and J dropped 5; count of bases not matched to a gene: 13. CDR3 sequence reads: CASSRQRENHTGELFF. Written as DNA, the CDR3 is TGTGCCAGCTCACGACAGCGGGAGAACCATACCGGGGAGCTGTTTTTT. Complete variable domain (other parts from reference TRBV11-1 and TRBJ2-2): EAEVAQSPRYKITEKSQAVAFWCDPISGHATLYWYRQILGQGPELLVQFQDESVVDDSQLPKDRFSAERLKGVDSTLKIQPAELGDSAMYLCASSRQRENHTGELFFGEGSRLTVL.

This clonotype was counted between two and nine times. The chain has TRBV15 and TRBJ2-7; D gene unclear. The CDR3 contains 13 residues. CDR1 is LNHNV and CDR2 is YYDKDF in the germline V gene (reference sequence). V lost 1 base to trimming and J lost 1 base, with 5 bases between them. CDR3 DNA sequence: TGTGCCACCAGCAGAGTAGGGTCCTACGAGCAGTACTTC. As protein: CATSRVGSYEQYF.

This clonotype was seen only a few times. V is TRBV18 and J is TRBJ2-7, with D possibly being TRBD1 (5 bases). This CDR3 comprises 13 residues. The V and J ends lost 3 bases and 4 bases respectively, with 10 bases between them. From germline, CDR1 is KGHSH and CDR2 LQKENI. Here the CDR3 reads CASSPYNRYEQYF. DNA for the CDR3: TGTGCCAGCTCACCCTACAACAGGTACGAGCAGTACTTC.

This clonotype showed up many times. The CDR3 loop is CASSSGPMWNGYTF. CDR3 coding DNA: TGTGCCAGCAGCTCGGGACCGATGTGGAATGGCTACACCTTC. The chain combines TRBV7-8 with TRBJ1-2, with D perhaps TRBD1 (5 bases). Germline V gene sequence: CDR1 SGHVS, CDR2 FQNEAQ. This CDR3 contains 14 residues. Trimming took 4 bases from V and 6 from J, leaving 15 bases between them.

This clonotype was seen repeatedly, ten times or more. The rearrangement uses TRBV20-1 and TRBJ1-2, with 7 bases matching TRBD1. CDR3 length equals 14 residues. CDR1 is DFQATT and CDR2 is SNEGSKA in the germline V gene (reference sequence). Trimming at V came to 7 bases and at J to 5 bases, leaving 13 bases not matched to a gene. This CDR3 reads CSGVRGGAGYGYTF. In DNA, the CDR3 is TGCAGTGGGGTCAGGGGGGGCGCAGGATATGGCTACACCTTC.

This clonotype was seen a handful of times. The chain links TRBV4-2 to TRBJ2-5, with D tentatively TRBD1 (5 bases). This CDR3 region has 17 residues. The ends were cut back, 4 bases at V and 2 bases at J, with 20 bases in the middle. The germline CDR1 and CDR2 sequences are LGHNA and YNFKEQ. The CDR3 region is CASSPAGHARQQETQYF. CDR3 nucleotides: TGTGCCAGCAGCCCTGCAGGGCACGCTCGGCAGCAAGAGACCCAGTACTTC.

V is TRBV6-2 or TRBV6-3 and J is TRBJ2-7; TRBD1 aligns across 7 bases. J lost 2 bases, V lost 7 bases, and 14 bases had no gene match. The germline gives CDR1 MNHEY, CDR2 SVGEGT. CDR3 length: 16 amino acids. In DNA form, the CDR3 reads TGTGCCAGCATTCCTAGCCGGGACAGTTCAGCCTACGAGCAGTACTTC. The encoded protein is CASIPSRDSSAYEQYF.

This clonotype was observed at least ten times. The chain combines TRBV2 with TRBJ2-1; 7 positions agree with TRBD2. With V trimmed by 8 bases and J by 4 bases, 8 bases remained unmatched. Germline V CDR1 and CDR2: SNHLY, FYNNEI. There are 14 residues in the CDR3. The CDR3 DNA follows: TGTGCCAGCGGACCGGGACTATTTTACAATGAGCAGTTCTTC. It specifies CASGPGLFYNEQFF. Variable domain in full (rest from reference TRBV2 and TRBJ2-1): EPEVTQTPSHQVTQMGQEVILRCVPISNHLYFYWYRQILGQKVEFLVSFYNNEISEKSEIFDDQFSVERPDGSNFTLKIRSTKLEDSAMYFCASGPGLFYNEQFFGPGTRLTVL.